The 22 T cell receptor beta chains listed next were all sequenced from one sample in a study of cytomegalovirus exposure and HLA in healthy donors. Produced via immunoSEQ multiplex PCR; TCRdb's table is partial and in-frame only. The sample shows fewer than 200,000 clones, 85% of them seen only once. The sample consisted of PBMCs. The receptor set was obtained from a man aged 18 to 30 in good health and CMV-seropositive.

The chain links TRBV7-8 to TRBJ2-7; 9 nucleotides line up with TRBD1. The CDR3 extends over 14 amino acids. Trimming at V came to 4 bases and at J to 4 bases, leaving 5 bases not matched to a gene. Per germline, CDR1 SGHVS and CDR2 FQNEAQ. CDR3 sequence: CASSSHRGLYEQYF. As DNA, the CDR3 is TGTGCCAGCAGCTCGCACAGGGGGCTTTACGAGCAGTACTTC.

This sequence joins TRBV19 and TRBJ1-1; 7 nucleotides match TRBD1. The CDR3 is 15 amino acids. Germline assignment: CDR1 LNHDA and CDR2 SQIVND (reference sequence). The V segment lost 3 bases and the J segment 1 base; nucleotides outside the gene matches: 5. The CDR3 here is CASSISAGGNTEAFF. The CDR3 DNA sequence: TGTGCCAGTAGTATCTCGGCAGGGGGGAACACTGAAGCTTTCTTT.

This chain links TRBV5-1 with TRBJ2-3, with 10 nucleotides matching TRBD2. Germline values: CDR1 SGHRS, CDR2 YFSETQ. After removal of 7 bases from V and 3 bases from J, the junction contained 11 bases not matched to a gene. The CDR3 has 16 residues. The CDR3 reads CASGWGASGSTDTQYF. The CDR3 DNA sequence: TGCGCCAGCGGCTGGGGGGCTAGCGGGAGTACAGATACGCAGTATTTT.

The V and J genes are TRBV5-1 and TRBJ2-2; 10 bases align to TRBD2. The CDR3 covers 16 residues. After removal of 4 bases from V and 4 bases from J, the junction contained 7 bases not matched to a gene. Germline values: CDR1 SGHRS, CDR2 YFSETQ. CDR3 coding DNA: TGCGCCAGCAGCCCAGCTAGCGGGAGATTCACCGGGGAGCTGTTTTTT. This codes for CASSPASGRFTGELFF. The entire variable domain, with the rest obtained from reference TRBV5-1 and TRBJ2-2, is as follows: KAGVTQTPRYLIKTRGQQVTLSCSPISGHRSVSWYQQTPGQGLQFLFEYFSETQRNKGNFPGRFSGRQFSNSRSEMNVSTLELGDSALYLCASSPASGRFTGELFFGEGSRLTVL.

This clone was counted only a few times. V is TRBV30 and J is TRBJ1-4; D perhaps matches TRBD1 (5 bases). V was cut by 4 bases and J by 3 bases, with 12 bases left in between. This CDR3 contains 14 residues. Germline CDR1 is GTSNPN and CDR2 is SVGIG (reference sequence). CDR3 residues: CAWKLGAANEKLFF. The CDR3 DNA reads TGTGCCTGGAAACTTGGGGCCGCTAATGAAAAACTGTTTTTT.

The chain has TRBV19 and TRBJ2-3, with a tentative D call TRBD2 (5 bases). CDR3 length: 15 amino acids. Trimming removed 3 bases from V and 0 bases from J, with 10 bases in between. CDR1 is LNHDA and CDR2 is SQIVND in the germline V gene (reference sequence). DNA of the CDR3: TGTGCCAGTAGTATGATGGGGAGTAGCACAGATACGCAGTATTTT. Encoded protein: CASSMMGSSTDTQYF. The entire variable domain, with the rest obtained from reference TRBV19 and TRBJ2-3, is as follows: DGGITQSPKYLFRKEGQNVTLSCEQNLNHDAMYWYRQDPGQGLRLIYYSQIVNDFQKGDIAEGYSVSREKKESFPLTVTSAQKNPTAFYLCASSMMGSSTDTQYFGPGTRLTVL.

CDR3 protein: CAWSVQGTSGGNEQFF. The CDR3 nucleotides are TGTGCCTGGAGTGTTCAAGGGACTAGCGGGGGAAATGAGCAGTTCTTC. The J gene is TRBJ2-1, the V gene TRBV30; TRBD2 matches at 14 bases. The CDR3 is 16 amino acids. Germline values: CDR1 GTSNPN, CDR2 SVGIG (reference sequence). The trim removed 0 bases at V and 7 bases at J, leaving 5 bases unmatched.

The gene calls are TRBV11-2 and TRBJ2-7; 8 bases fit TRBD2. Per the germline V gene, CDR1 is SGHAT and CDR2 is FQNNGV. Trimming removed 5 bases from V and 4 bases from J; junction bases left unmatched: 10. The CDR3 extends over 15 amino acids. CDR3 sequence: CASSPSGLGVYEQYF. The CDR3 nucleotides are TGTGCCAGCAGCCCCTCGGGACTAGGTGTGTACGAGCAGTACTTC.

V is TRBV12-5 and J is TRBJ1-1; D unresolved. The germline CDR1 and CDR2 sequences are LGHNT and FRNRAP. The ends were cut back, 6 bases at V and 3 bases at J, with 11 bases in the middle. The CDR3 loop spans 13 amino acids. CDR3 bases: TGTGCTAGTGGGCTTCGGAGCGACACTGAAGCTTTCTTT. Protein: CASGLRSDTEAFF.

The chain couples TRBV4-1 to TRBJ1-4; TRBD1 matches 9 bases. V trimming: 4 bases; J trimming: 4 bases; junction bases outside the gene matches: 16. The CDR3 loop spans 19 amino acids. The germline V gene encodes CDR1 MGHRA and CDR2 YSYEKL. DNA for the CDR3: TGCGCCAGCAGCCCAACCGATTACAGGGGGCGCTTAGGTAATGAAAAACTGTTTTTT. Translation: CASSPTDYRGRLGNEKLFF.

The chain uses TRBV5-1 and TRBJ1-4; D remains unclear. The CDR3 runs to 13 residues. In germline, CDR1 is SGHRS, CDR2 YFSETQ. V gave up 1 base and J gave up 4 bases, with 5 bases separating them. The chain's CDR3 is CASSLSSNEKLFF. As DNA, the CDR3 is TGCGCCAGCAGCTTGTCCAGTAATGAAAAACTGTTTTTT.

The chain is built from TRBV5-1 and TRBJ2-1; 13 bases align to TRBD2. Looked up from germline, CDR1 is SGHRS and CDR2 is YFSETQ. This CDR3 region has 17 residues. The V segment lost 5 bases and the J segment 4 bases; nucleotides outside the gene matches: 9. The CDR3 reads CASSPGLAGVEYNEQFF. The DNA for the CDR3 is TGCGCCAGCAGTCCTGGACTAGCGGGAGTCGAATACAATGAGCAGTTCTTC. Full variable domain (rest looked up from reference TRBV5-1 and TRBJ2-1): KAGVTQTPRYLIKTRGQQVTLSCSPISGHRSVSWYQQTPGQGLQFLFEYFSETQRNKGNFPGRFSGRQFSNSRSEMNVSTLELGDSALYLCASSPGLAGVEYNEQFFGPGTRLTVL.

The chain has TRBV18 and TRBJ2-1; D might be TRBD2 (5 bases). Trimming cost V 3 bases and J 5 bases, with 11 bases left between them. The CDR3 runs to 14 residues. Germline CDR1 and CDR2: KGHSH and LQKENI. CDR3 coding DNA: TGTGCCAGCTCACCCTACTCGGAGGACAATGAGCAGTTCTTC. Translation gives CASSPYSEDNEQFF.

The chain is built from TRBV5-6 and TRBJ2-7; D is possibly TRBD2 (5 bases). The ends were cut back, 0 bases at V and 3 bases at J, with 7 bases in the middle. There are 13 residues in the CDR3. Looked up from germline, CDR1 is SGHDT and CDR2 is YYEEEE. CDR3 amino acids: CASSLGESYEQYF. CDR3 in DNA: TGTGCCAGCAGCTTGGGGGAGAGCTACGAGCAGTACTTC.

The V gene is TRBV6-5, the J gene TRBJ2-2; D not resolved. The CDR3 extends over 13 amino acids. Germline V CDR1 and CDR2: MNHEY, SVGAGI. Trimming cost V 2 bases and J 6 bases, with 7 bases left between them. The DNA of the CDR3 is TGTGCCAGCAGTTACGCGGCAGCCGGGGAGCTGTTTTTT. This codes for CASSYAAAGELFF.

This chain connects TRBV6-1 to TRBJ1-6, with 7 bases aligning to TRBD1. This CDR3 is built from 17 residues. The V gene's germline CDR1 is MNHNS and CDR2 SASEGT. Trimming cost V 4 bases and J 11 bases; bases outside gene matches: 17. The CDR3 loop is CASSVQGPLGGFTPLHF. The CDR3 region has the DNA TGTGCCAGCAGTGTACAGGGGCCCCTGGGAGGTTTTACACCCCTCCACTTT.

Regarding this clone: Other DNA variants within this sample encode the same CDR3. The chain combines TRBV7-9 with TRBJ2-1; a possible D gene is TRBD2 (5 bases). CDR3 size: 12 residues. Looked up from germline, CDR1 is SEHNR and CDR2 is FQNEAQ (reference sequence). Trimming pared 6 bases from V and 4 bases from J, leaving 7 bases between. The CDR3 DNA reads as TGTGCCAGCAGTTCGGGATACAATGAGCAGTTCTTC. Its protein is CASSSGYNEQFF.

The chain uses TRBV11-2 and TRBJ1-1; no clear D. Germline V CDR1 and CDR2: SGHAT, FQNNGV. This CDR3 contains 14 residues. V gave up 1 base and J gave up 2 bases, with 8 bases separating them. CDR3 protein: CASSLGASNTEAFF. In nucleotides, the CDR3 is TGTGCCAGCAGCTTAGGGGCCTCAAACACTGAAGCTTTCTTT.

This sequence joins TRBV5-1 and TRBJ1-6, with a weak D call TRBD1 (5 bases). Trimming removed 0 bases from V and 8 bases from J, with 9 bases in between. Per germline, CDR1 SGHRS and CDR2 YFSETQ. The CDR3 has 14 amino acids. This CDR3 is CASSLVGGDSPLHF. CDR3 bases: TGCGCCAGCAGCTTGGTTGGGGGGGATTCACCCCTCCACTTT. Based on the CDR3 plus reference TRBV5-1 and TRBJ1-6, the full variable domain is KAGVTQTPRYLIKTRGQQVTLSCSPISGHRSVSWYQQTPGQGLQFLFEYFSETQRNKGNFPGRFSGRQFSNSRSEMNVSTLELGDSALYLCASSLVGGDSPLHFGNGTRLTVT.

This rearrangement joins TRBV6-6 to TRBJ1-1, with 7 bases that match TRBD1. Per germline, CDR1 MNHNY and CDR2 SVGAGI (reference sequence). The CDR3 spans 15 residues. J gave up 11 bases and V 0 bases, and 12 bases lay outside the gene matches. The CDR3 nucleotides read TGTGCCAGCAGTTACTCGATCGGAGGGGGCGGTGAGGCTTTCTTT. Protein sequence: CASSYSIGGGGEAFF.

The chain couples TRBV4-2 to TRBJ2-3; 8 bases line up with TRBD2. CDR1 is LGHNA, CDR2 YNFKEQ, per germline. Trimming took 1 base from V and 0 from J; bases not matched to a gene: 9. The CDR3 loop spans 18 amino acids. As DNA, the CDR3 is TGTGCCAGCAGCCAAGCGGGCGGGGGGAGCACTAGCACAGATACGCAGTATTTT. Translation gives CASSQAGGGSTSTDTQYF.

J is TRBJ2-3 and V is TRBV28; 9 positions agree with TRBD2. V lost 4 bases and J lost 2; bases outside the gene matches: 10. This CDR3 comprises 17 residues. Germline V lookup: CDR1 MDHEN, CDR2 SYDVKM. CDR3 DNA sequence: TGTGCCAGCAGTTCGCTGTTGACTAGCGGACCCACAGATACGCAGTATTTT. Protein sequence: CASSSLLTSGPTDTQYF.